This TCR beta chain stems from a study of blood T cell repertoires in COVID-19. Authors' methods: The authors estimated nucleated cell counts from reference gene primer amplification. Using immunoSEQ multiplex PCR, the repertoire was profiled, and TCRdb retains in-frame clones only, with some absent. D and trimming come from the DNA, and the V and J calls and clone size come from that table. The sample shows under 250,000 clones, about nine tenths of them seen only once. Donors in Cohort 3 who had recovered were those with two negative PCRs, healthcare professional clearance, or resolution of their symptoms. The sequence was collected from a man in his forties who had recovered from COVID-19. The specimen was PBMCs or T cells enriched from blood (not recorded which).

The CDR3 DNA reads as TGTGCCACCAGTGAAACAGGGGCGGGCTATGGCTACACCTTC. Its protein product is CATSETGAGYGYTF. This chain links TRBV24-1 with TRBJ1-2; TRBD1 matches at 7 bases. CDR1 is KGHDR, CDR2 SFDVKD, per germline. Trimming cost V 4 bases and J 4 bases; bases outside gene matches: 5. The CDR3 contains 14 residues.